This T cell receptor (beta chain) came from a study of blood T cell repertoires in COVID-19. Looking at the study overall: Spain, Italy and the United States supplied samples that represented acute and convalescent COVID-19. In each case, the material was cDNA or gDNA derived from T cells, B-cell-depleted T cells, or PBMCs.

Original methodology: From reference gene primer amplification, estimates of nucleated cell counts were derived. Data came from immunoSEQ multiplex PCR; TCRdb stores just in-frame clones and leaves some out. V, J and clone size are taken as reported in that table, and D and trimming were inferred from the DNA itself. The repertoire holds 200,000 to 300,000 clones, about four fifths seen once, with about 9% in the top ten. Germline assignment: CDR1 LNHDA and CDR2 SQIVND (reference sequence). There are 18 residues in the CDR3. V dropped 5 bases and J dropped 4; count of bases not matched to a gene: 19.

The material sequenced was peripheral blood. The receptor was derived from an elderly man with acute or convalescent COVID-19. V is TRBV19 and J is TRBJ2-7; the match to TRBD1 covers 8 bases. The CDR3 DNA follows: TGTGCCAGTAGTCCTATTGATCAGGGGGCGCCAAGACTGTACGAGCAGTACTTC. It is translated as CASSPIDQGAPRLYEQYF.